These 20 T cell receptor beta chains came from one sample sequenced in a study of TIL therapy for anti-PD-1-resistant metastatic lung cancer. The immunoSEQ assay was v3. Some clones are missing from TCRdb's copy, which holds only in-frame ones; the method was immunoSEQ multiplex PCR. The sample has 95,000 or so clones; around 71% are singletons. This sample's time point: pre-treatment sample, taken before nivolumab and TIL therapy. Tumor tissue came from excised metastases, mostly pleural nodules or supraclavicular lymph nodes. Material: tumor tissue, obtained at baseline. These receptors all come from a person aged 25-85 years with non-small cell lung cancer.

This chain joins TRBV29-1 and TRBJ2-7; 11 nucleotides align to TRBD2. Trimming cost V 7 bases and J 4 bases; bases outside gene matches: 15. Per the germline V gene, CDR1 is SQVTM and CDR2 is ANQGSEA. The CDR3 has 16 residues. The CDR3 sequence: CSGRLAGGPTGYEQYF. CDR3 DNA: TGCAGCGGCCGGCTAGCGGGAGGTCCGACCGGGTACGAGCAGTACTTC.

This rearrangement joins TRBV7-9 to TRBJ2-5, with 7 nucleotides matching TRBD2. The V gene end was trimmed by 5 bases and the J gene end by 1 base; junction bases not matched to a gene: 13. Germline V lookup: CDR1 SEHNR, CDR2 FQNEAQ (reference sequence). The CDR3 has 17 residues. The CDR3 spells CASSDRNGGYSQETQYF. The DNA of the CDR3 is TGTGCCAGCAGCGACCGAAACGGGGGGTACAGCCAAGAGACCCAGTACTTC.

The gene calls are TRBV3-1 (or the pseudogene TRBV3-2) and TRBJ2-5; D gene unclear. V lost 2 bases and J lost 2, with 18 bases in between. Germline CDR1 reads LGHDT; CDR2 reads YNNKEL (reference sequence). This CDR3 spans 17 amino acids. The CDR3 loop is CASSQLTGPSWQETQYF. In DNA, the CDR3 is TGTGCCAGCAGCCAACTTACGGGCCCCTCCTGGCAAGAGACCCAGTACTTC.

This clone was observed a few times. The chain couples TRBV28 to TRBJ1-5; D gene ambiguous. This CDR3 region has 13 residues. CDR1 and CDR2 from the germline V gene are MDHEN and SYDVKM. V lost 10 bases, J lost 6 bases, and 16 bases lay in between. CDR3 coding DNA: TGTGCCACCAGGTGGGTGATCGGTCAGCCCCAGCATTTT. It translates to CATRWVIGQPQHF.

V is TRBV10-3 and J is TRBJ2-4; D is possibly TRBD2 (6 bases). This CDR3 has 16 amino acids. V lost 4 bases and J 1 base, leaving 14 bases between the germline ends. Germline CDR1 reads ENHRY; CDR2 reads SYGVKD. The CDR3 region has the DNA TGTGCCATCAGTGTAGGGGAGGCGCCGGCCAAAAACATTCAGTACTTC. It codes for CAISVGEAPAKNIQYF.

CDR3 amino acids: CASFRGSGNTIYF. Written as DNA, the CDR3 is TGTGCCAGCTTCAGGGGGTCGGGAAACACCATATATTTT. J is TRBJ1-3 and V is TRBV28; 7 nucleotides align to TRBD1. Germline V CDR1 and CDR2: MDHEN, SYDVKM. The V and J ends lost 8 bases and 4 bases, in that order; junction bases with no gene match: 5. The CDR3 has 13 residues.

This clone has a handful of counts. The chain couples TRBV29-1 to TRBJ2-1, with 9 nucleotides matching TRBD1. Trimming removed 7 bases from V and 5 bases from J; junction bases left unmatched: 6. The CDR3 covers 13 residues. Germline V lookup: CDR1 SQVTM, CDR2 ANQGSEA. This CDR3 is CSASRDRDNEQFF. The CDR3 bases are TGCAGCGCCAGCCGGGACAGGGACAATGAGCAGTTCTTC.

This clone has a handful of counts. The rearrangement links TRBV6-5 to TRBJ1-2; D perhaps matches TRBD1 (5 bases). Trimming removed 7 bases at V and 7 bases at J, with 16 bases between. CDR3 length: 13 amino acids. Germline V gene lookup returns CDR1 MNHEY and CDR2 SVGAGI. The CDR3 sequence is CASTEGAGGGYTF. The CDR3 region has the DNA TGTGCCAGCACCGAAGGGGCAGGTGGTGGCTACACCTTC.

The rearrangement uses TRBV5-5 and TRBJ1-4; D is unresolved. Germline-derived CDR1 and CDR2 are SGHKS and YYEKEE (reference sequence). The CDR3 extends over 14 amino acids. With 0 bases removed from V and 6 bases from J, the gap between germline ends came to 9 bases. CDR3 loop: CASSLAAAYEKLFF. The CDR3 nucleotides read TGTGCCAGCAGCTTGGCGGCAGCTTATGAAAAACTGTTTTTT.

The V and J genes are TRBV27 and TRBJ2-5; TRBD1 is a possible D gene (6 bases). V lost 2 bases to trimming and J lost 4 bases, with 11 bases between them. Germline-derived CDR1 and CDR2 are MNHEY and SMNVEV (reference sequence). The CDR3 has 14 residues. Here the CDR3 DNA reads TGTGCCAGCAGTTTAGTGGGGGCAAGAGAGACCCAGTACTTC. Translated, it gives CASSLVGARETQYF.

The chain has TRBV3-1 (or the pseudogene TRBV3-2) and TRBJ2-7; D is unresolved. The CDR3 consists of 13 residues. Germline V gene data show CDR1 as LGHDT and CDR2 as YNNKEL (reference sequence). The V end lost 4 bases, the J end lost 0 bases, and 7 bases lay between the germline ends. The CDR3 here is CASSLRPSYEQYF. The CDR3 region has the DNA TGTGCCAGCAGCCTCCGACCCTCCTACGAGCAGTACTTC.

J is TRBJ2-7 and V is TRBV5-6, with 12 bases that match TRBD2. The CDR3 is 17 residues long. Germline V gene data show CDR1 as SGHDT and CDR2 as YYEEEE. The V gene end was trimmed by 4 bases and the J gene end by 3 bases; junction bases not matched to a gene: 11. The CDR3 is CASSTFRTSGIHYEQYF. CDR3 nucleotide sequence: TGTGCCAGCAGCACTTTTCGGACTAGCGGGATACACTACGAGCAGTACTTC.

This clone showed up many times. This chain uses TRBV6-5 with TRBJ1-4; the D is unclear. The V gene lost 5 bases and the J gene lost 5 bases, with 9 bases spanning the gap. Germline assignment: CDR1 MNHEY and CDR2 SVGAGI. The CDR3 is 13 residues long. The CDR3 region is CASSPRHNEKLFF. As DNA, the CDR3 is TGTGCCAGCAGTCCACGACACAATGAAAAACTGTTTTTT.

The rearrangement joins TRBV20-1 to TRBJ1-3, with D perhaps matching TRBD1 (6 bases). The CDR3 loop spans 16 amino acids. V lost 3 bases and J lost 1, with 16 bases in between. CDR1 is DFQATT, CDR2 SNEGSKA, per germline (reference sequence). The chain's CDR3 is CSASQTLTGSGNTIYF. The CDR3 region has the DNA TGCAGTGCTAGTCAAACGTTGACAGGTTCTGGAAACACCATATATTTT.

The chain recombines TRBV27 with TRBJ1-5, with 8 positions matching TRBD1. Germline-derived CDR1 and CDR2 are MNHEY and SMNVEV (reference sequence). V shed 6 bases, J shed 0 bases, and the junction held 10 bases outside the gene matches. The CDR3 is 17 residues long. The CDR3 region is CASRQGVGVYSNQPQHF. The CDR3 nucleotides read TGTGCCAGCAGACAGGGGGTAGGGGTATATAGCAATCAGCCCCAGCATTTT.

The rearrangement uses TRBV5-4 and TRBJ1-4; TRBD1 aligns across 8 bases. This CDR3 contains 16 residues. Germline lookup yields CDR1 SGHNT and CDR2 YYREEE (reference sequence). Trimming took 3 bases from V and 10 from J; bases not matched to a gene: 14. The CDR3 DNA sequence: TGTGCCAGCAGCTCGGGTGCAGGGGGCATGTTGGGAAAACTGTTTTTT. Translated, it gives CASSSGAGGMLGKLFF.

Comment on this clone: Other DNA sequences in this sample translate to the same CDR3. The chain combines TRBV5-1 with TRBJ1-2, with D perhaps TRBD1 (5 bases). Trimming shortened V by 0 bases and J by 1 base, and 7 bases separated the two germline ends. The germline V gene encodes CDR1 SGHRS and CDR2 YFSETQ. This CDR3 is 14 amino acids long. The CDR3 region has the DNA TGCGCCAGCAGCTTGGGCGACAGTAACTATGGCTACACCTTC. Its translation is CASSLGDSNYGYTF.

This clone appeared once. The rearrangement uses TRBV6-5 and TRBJ2-5, with D perhaps matching TRBD1 or TRBD2 (5 bases each). The CDR3 sequence is 15 residues long. Germline V gene data show CDR1 as MNHEY and CDR2 as SVGAGI. Trimming took off 7 bases at V and 4 bases at J, with 19 bases between the two ends. This CDR3 is CASTPRGLRGETQYF. The DNA for the CDR3 is TGTGCCAGCACACCACGGGGCCTGAGGGGAGAGACCCAGTACTTC.

The V gene is TRBV18, the J gene TRBJ1-6; 11 nucleotides agree with TRBD1. V trimming: 6 bases; J trimming: 11 bases; junction bases outside the gene matches: 6. Germline CDR1 and CDR2: KGHSH and LQKENI. CDR3 length: 14 amino acids. The CDR3 nucleotides read TGTGCCAGCTCCGCGGGACAGGGGGATCCACCCCTCCACTTT. It translates to CASSAGQGDPPLHF.

The chain couples TRBV28 to TRBJ2-3; 8 bases are shared with TRBD2. Germline CDR1 and CDR2: MDHEN and SYDVKM. V shed 2 bases, J shed 0 bases, and the junction held 7 bases outside the gene matches. The length of the CDR3 is 17 residues. CDR3 in DNA: TGTGCCAGCAGTTTAGGCGGGGGGAGGGAAAGCACAGATACGCAGTATTTT. It encodes CASSLGGGRESTDTQYF.